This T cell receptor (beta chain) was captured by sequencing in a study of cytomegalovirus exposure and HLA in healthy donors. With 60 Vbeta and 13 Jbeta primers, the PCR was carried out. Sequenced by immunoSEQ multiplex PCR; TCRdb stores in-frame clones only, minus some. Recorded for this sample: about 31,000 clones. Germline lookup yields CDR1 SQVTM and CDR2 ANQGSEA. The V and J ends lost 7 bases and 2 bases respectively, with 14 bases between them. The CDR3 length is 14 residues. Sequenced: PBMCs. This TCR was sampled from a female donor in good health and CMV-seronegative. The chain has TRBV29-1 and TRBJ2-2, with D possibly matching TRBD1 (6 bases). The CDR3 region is CSAFGQSNTGELFF. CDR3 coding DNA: TGCAGCGCGTTTGGACAGAGCAACACCGGGGAGCTGTTTTTT.